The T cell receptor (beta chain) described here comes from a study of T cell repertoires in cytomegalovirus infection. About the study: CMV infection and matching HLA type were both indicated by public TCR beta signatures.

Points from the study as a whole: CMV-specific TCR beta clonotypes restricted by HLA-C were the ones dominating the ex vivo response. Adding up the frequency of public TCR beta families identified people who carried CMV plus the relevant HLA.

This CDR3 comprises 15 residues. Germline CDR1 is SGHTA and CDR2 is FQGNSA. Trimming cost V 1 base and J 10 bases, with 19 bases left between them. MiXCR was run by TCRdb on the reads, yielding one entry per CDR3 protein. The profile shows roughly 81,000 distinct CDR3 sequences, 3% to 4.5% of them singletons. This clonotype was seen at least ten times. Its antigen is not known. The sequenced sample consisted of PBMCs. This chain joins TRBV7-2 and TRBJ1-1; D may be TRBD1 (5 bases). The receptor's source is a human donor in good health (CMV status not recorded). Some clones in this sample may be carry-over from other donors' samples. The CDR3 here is CASSLVGKGQVGAFF. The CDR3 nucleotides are TGTGCCAGCAGCTTAGTTGGTAAGGGGCAGGTCGGAGCTTTCTTT.